These T cell receptor beta chains were read from a single sample in a study of blood T cell repertoires in COVID-19. Clones were read by immunoSEQ multiplex PCR, and TCRdb kept only the in-frame ones, dropping some. The sample has under 150,000 clones, around 84% seen once; the top ten hold around 40%. The specimen was peripheral blood. The receptors were gathered from a human donor in a cohort sampled during active COVID-19. CDR3s leave out the opening cysteine and the closing phenylalanine or tryptophan.

V	J	length	CDR3
TRBV19	TRBJ2-5	13	ASSMLAGGEETQY
TRBV19	TRBJ1-2	11	ASSPGTGKGYT
TRBV7-9	TRBJ2-3	10	ASSSGGDTQY
TRBV5-5	TRBJ2-7	9	ASSLTYEQY
TRBV5-5	TRBJ1-1	11	ASSFSSNTEAF
TRBV19	TRBJ2-1	14	ASSIRGGHSYNEQF
TRBV6-5	TRBJ2-7	13	ASTSAGGPQYEQY
TRBV3-1/TRBV3-2	TRBJ1-2	10	ASSSNTEGYT
TRBV11-2	TRBJ1-1	11	ASSFGQNTEAF
TRBV18	TRBJ2-7	11	ASSPGPSYEQY
TRBV5-6	TRBJ1-5	11	ASSLQGTQPQH
TRBV21-1	TRBJ1-1	15	ASSHPDSLKMNTEAF
TRBV4-3	TRBJ1-1	11	ASSQVRGTEAF
TRBV10-3	TRBJ1-6	12	ATLGTVGNSPLH
TRBV28	TRBJ2-1	19	ASSLSVGGGLPRGAYNEQF
TRBV11-2	TRBJ2-2	13	ASSLGLAGVGELF
TRBV3-1/TRBV3-2	TRBJ1-1	13	ASSQNPAGGTEAF
TRBV7-8	TRBJ2-1	12	ASSSMTGGNEQF
TRBV11-3	TRBJ1-1	11	ASSPNGDTEAF
TRBV10-3	TRBJ1-2	11	AIKRDGPYGYT
TRBV19	TRBJ2-3	14	ASSISTSGATDTQY
TRBV7-2	TRBJ2-1	12	ASSQGLAGGVQF
TRBV9	TRBJ2-7	12	ASSVGTFSYEQY
TRBV5-5	TRBJ1-2	11	ASSLAGSYGYT
TRBV6-2/TRBV6-3	TRBJ2-7	13	ASSAATGATYEQY
TRBV9	TRBJ1-4	11	ASSVGLNEKLF
TRBV11-2	TRBJ2-7	12	ASSFGGGSYEQY
TRBV29-1	TRBJ1-2	11	SVGARGDYGYT
TRBV30	TRBJ1-2	12	AWTGTGRGYGYT
TRBV19	TRBJ1-1	14	ASSIQGVGVNTEAF
TRBV4-1	TRBJ1-5	12	ASSSAGGTQPQH
TRBV5-1	TRBJ1-5	12	ASSFGGDGQPQH
TRBV3-1/TRBV3-2	TRBJ1-1	13	ASSQTGTSGTEAF
TRBV18	TRBJ2-7	10	ASSPAGEEQY
TRBV2	TRBJ2-1	11	ASRDRAGNEQF